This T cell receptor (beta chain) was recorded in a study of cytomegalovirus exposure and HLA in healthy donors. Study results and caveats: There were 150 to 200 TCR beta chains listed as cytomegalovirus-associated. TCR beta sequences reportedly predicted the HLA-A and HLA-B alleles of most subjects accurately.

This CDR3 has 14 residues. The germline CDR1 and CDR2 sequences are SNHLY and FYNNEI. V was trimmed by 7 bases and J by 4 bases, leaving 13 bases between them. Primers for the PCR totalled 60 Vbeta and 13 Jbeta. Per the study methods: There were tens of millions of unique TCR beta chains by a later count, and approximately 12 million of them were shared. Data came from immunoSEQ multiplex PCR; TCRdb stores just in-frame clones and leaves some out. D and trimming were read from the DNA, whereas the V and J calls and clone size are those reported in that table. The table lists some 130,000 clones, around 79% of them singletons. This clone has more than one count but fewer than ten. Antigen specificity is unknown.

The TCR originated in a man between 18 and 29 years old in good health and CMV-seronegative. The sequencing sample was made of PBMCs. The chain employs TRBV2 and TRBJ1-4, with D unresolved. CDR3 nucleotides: TGTGCCAGCACCGTGGTCCGGAGTAATGAAAAACTGTTTTTT. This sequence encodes CASTVVRSNEKLFF.